This T cell receptor beta chain stems from a study of T-cell reconstitution after alpha-beta-depleted transplantation in children. Study outcomes and limitations: T-cell numbers and diversity, one year after transplant, stemmed largely from T cells that were newly produced. At around two months after transplant, the alpha-beta T cells were reportedly derived from several hundred expanded clones that came from non-depleted graft cells.

CDR1 and CDR2 from the germline V gene are GTSNPN and SVGIG (reference sequence). This CDR3 is 13 amino acids long. V gave up 5 bases and J gave up 2 bases, with 10 bases separating them. As to this clonotype: Its antigen is not known.

The TCRbeta library incorporated unique molecular identifiers. TCRdb re-derived calls from the PCR reads in MiXCR, one entry per CDR3 protein. The sample lists approximately 220,000 distinct CDR3 sequences, 17% occurring once. The sequences come from PBMCs, mostly from graft donor cells, collected 360 days after TCRalphabeta/CD19-depleted stem cell transplant. The receptor was derived from a male patient between 2 and 15 years old who had a stem cell transplant for acute lymphoblastic leukemia, so the T cells may come from the graft donor. The chain uses TRBV30 and TRBJ1-5, with D tentatively TRBD1 (6 bases). The CDR3 DNA sequence: TGTGCCTGGGAACAGGGCGGCAATCAGCCCCAGCATTTT. Translated: CAWEQGGNQPQHF. The variable domain in full, with the rest retrieved from reference TRBV30 and TRBJ1-5, is SQTIHQWPATLVQPVGSPLSLECTVEGTSNPNLYWYRQAAGRGLQLLFYSVGIGQISSEVPQNLSASRPQDRQFILSSKKLLLSDSGFYLCAWEQGGNQPQHFGDGTRLSIL.